These T cell receptor beta chains were read from a single sample in a study of graft-versus-host responses after intestinal transplantation. Produced via immunoSEQ multiplex PCR; TCRdb's table is partial and in-frame only. Altogether 15,000 to 20,000 clones are present, approximately 80% being singletons, with the ten largest covering about 4%. Sequences were derived from ileum tissue, sampled 580 to 600 days after intestinal transplantation. The receptors come from a human patient who received an intestinal transplant, so some T cells may come from the graft donor. Each CDR3 is given with its conserved first and last residue. The D gene is left open where the match is weak. Only some rows state a clone size, as once, few, many or a class for expanded clones.

j_gene: TRBJ2-1
v_gene: TRBV14
abundance: .
d_gene: .
CDR3nt: TGTGCCAGCAGCCAAGTGGGCAGGGGCCCATACAATGAGCAGTTCTTC
CDR3aa: CASSQVGRGPYNEQFF

j_gene: TRBJ1-2
v_gene: TRBV6-1
abundance: .
d_gene: .
CDR3nt: TGTGCCAGCAGTCTGGGAGGGGGTCTTTCTAGTGGCTACACCTTC
CDR3aa: CASSLGGGLSSGYTF

j_gene: TRBJ1-4
v_gene: TRBV9
abundance: .
d_gene: TRBD1
CDR3nt: TGTGCCAGCAGCATGACAGGGTTGGGAAATGAAAAACTGTTTTTT
CDR3aa: CASSMTGLGNEKLFF

j_gene: TRBJ1-2
v_gene: TRBV7-8
abundance: once
d_gene: .
CDR3nt: TGTGCCAGCAGCCACGAGGGGGCTAACTATGGCTACACCTTC
CDR3aa: CASSHEGANYGYTF

j_gene: TRBJ2-6
v_gene: TRBV6-1
abundance: .
d_gene: .
CDR3nt: TGTGCCAGCAGTGAACATGAACAGGGATTTACCTCTGGGGCCAACGTCCTGACTTTC
CDR3aa: CASSEHEQGFTSGANVLTF

j_gene: TRBJ1-2
v_gene: TRBV5-8
abundance: .
d_gene: .
CDR3nt: TGTGCCAGCAGCTTGATGAATGACTATGGCTACACCTTC
CDR3aa: CASSLMNDYGYTF

j_gene: TRBJ2-5
v_gene: TRBV10-2
abundance: .
d_gene: .
CDR3nt: TGCGCCAGCAGTGAGAATTTAATAGCGATAACCCAAGAGACCCAGTACTTC
CDR3aa: CASSENLIAITQETQYF

j_gene: TRBJ2-3
v_gene: TRBV7-2
abundance: .
d_gene: .
CDR3nt: TGTGCCAGCAGCCAGAAGGCGGGGCTGAGCACAGATACGCAGTATTTT
CDR3aa: CASSQKAGLSTDTQYF

j_gene: TRBJ2-5
v_gene: TRBV9
abundance: few
d_gene: TRBD2
CDR3nt: TGTGCCAGCAGCATCTGGGGCGGGGGAGAGACCCAGTACTTC
CDR3aa: CASSIWGGGETQYF

j_gene: TRBJ1-6
v_gene: TRBV7-3
abundance: .
d_gene: .
CDR3nt: TGTGCCAGCAGCCTCAGCCCGGATTATAATTCACCCCTCCACTTT
CDR3aa: CASSLSPDYNSPLHF

j_gene: TRBJ1-4
v_gene: TRBV13
abundance: .
d_gene: .
CDR3nt: TGTGCCAGCAGCTTAGTTGGGAGACGGGAAAAACTGTTTTTT
CDR3aa: CASSLVGRREKLFF

j_gene: TRBJ2-3
v_gene: TRBV2
abundance: .
d_gene: .
CDR3nt: TGTGCCAGCAGCCGGGGTAGCACAGATACGCAGTATTTT
CDR3aa: CASSRGSTDTQYF

j_gene: TRBJ2-5
v_gene: TRBV7-8
abundance: .
d_gene: .
CDR3nt: TGTGCCAGCAGCTTCCCCCCAATCGAGACCCAGTACTTC
CDR3aa: CASSFPPIETQYF

j_gene: TRBJ2-2
v_gene: TRBV5-6
abundance: .
d_gene: .
CDR3nt: TGTGCCAGCAGGTCCGGGTCCCTGAACACCGGGGAGCTGTTTTTT
CDR3aa: CASRSGSLNTGELFF

j_gene: TRBJ1-1
v_gene: TRBV4-2
abundance: once
d_gene: .
CDR3nt: TGTGCCAGCAGCCAAGAGGGGAATTCCCGCACTGAAGCTTTCTTT
CDR3aa: CASSQEGNSRTEAFF

j_gene: TRBJ2-7
v_gene: TRBV4-1
abundance: .
d_gene: TRBD1
CDR3nt: TGCGCCAGCAGCCCCGATTGGACAGGGAACTACGAGCAGTACTTC
CDR3aa: CASSPDWTGNYEQYF

j_gene: TRBJ2-5
v_gene: TRBV14
abundance: few
d_gene: .
CDR3nt: TGTGCCAGCAGCCAAGGAAGTTCCGGGGGCTATGGGACCCAGTACTTC
CDR3aa: CASSQGSSGGYGTQYF

j_gene: TRBJ2-3
v_gene: TRBV15
abundance: .
d_gene: .
CDR3nt: TGTGCCACCAGCTTAGGGTGGAGATCGGGAGATACGCAGTATTTT
CDR3aa: CATSLGWRSGDTQYF

j_gene: TRBJ1-2
v_gene: TRBV9
abundance: .
d_gene: TRBD1
CDR3nt: TGTGCCAGCAGCACTGGACAGGGAAACTATGGCTACACCTTC
CDR3aa: CASSTGQGNYGYTF

j_gene: TRBJ1-5
v_gene: TRBV6-1
abundance: .
d_gene: .
CDR3nt: TGTGCCAGCAGTGAATTCGGGGGCGGGCAGCCCCAGCATTTT
CDR3aa: CASSEFGGGQPQHF

j_gene: TRBJ1-5
v_gene: TRBV7-2
abundance: .
d_gene: .
CDR3nt: TGTGCCAGCAGCCGGGACCCCGGAAATCAGCCCCAGCATTTT
CDR3aa: CASSRDPGNQPQHF

j_gene: TRBJ2-5
v_gene: TRBV15
abundance: .
d_gene: TRBD2
CDR3nt: TGTGCCACCAGCAGAGCGGTGAGAGCGGGGGGGATGGAGACCCAGTACTTC
CDR3aa: CATSRAVRAGGMETQYF

j_gene: TRBJ2-2
v_gene: TRBV19
abundance: few
d_gene: .
CDR3nt: TGTGCCAGTAGGAGAAGGGGGCGCGGGGACACCGGGGAGCTGTTTTTT
CDR3aa: CASRRRGRGDTGELFF

j_gene: TRBJ1-2
v_gene: TRBV19
abundance: .
d_gene: .
CDR3nt: TGTGCCAGTAGTATCGGCTCCGGTGCCCCACCCCTCTATGGCTACACCTTC
CDR3aa: CASSIGSGAPPLYGYTF

j_gene: TRBJ1-6
v_gene: TRBV18
abundance: .
d_gene: .
CDR3nt: TGTGCCAGCTCACCAGGGCAGGGTAACTCACCCCTCCACTTT
CDR3aa: CASSPGQGNSPLHF

j_gene: TRBJ1-2
v_gene: TRBV15
abundance: once
d_gene: TRBD1
CDR3nt: TGTGCCACCAGCGGCTACGACAGGGGTAACTATGGCTACACCTTC
CDR3aa: CATSGYDRGNYGYTF

j_gene: TRBJ2-5
v_gene: TRBV27
abundance: few
d_gene: .
CDR3nt: TGTGCCAGCAGTCACCTCCAAGAGACCCAGTACTTC
CDR3aa: CASSHLQETQYF

j_gene: TRBJ1-1
v_gene: TRBV6-1
abundance: .
d_gene: .
CDR3nt: TGTGCCAGCAGTGGGTCGGGCTGGGGCCCTCTGGGAACTGAAGCTTTCTTT
CDR3aa: CASSGSGWGPLGTEAFF

j_gene: TRBJ2-7
v_gene: TRBV30
abundance: .
d_gene: .
CDR3nt: TGTGCCTGGAGGGAAAATTCCTACGAGCAGTACTTC
CDR3aa: CAWRENSYEQYF